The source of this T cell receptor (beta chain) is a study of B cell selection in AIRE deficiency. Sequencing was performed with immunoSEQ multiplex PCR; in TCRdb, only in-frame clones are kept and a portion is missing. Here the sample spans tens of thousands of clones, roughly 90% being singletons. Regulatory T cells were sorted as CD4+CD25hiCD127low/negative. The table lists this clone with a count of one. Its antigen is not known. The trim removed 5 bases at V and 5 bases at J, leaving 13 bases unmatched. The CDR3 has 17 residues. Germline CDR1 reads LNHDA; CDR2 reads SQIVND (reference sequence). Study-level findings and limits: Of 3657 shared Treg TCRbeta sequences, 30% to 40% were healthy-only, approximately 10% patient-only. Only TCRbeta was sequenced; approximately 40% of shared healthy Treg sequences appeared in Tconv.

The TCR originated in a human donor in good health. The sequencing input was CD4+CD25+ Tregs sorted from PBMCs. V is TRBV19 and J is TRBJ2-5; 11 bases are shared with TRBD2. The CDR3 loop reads CASSPLPGLAGPETQYF. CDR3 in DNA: TGTGCCAGTAGTCCACTCCCTGGACTAGCGGGCCCGGAGACCCAGTACTTC.